Following are 27 T cell receptor beta chains from one sample sequenced in a study of blood T cell repertoires in COVID-19. The protocol was immunoSEQ multiplex PCR, while the TCRdb copy is restricted to in-frame clones and leaves out a portion. Of about 230,000 clones in the sample, just under 90% were seen once. The sample taken for sequencing was PBMCs or T cells enriched from blood (not recorded which). The receptors originated from a woman in her thirties with acute COVID-19.

The chain links TRBV30 to TRBJ1-6; a possible D gene is TRBD1 (6 bases). V was shortened by 2 bases and J by 8 bases, with 13 bases between the two germline ends. CDR3 size: 14 residues. Germline V CDR1 and CDR2: GTSNPN, SVGIG (reference sequence). The CDR3 sequence: CAWSYGQGHSPLHF. CDR3 in DNA: TGTGCCTGGAGTTACGGCCAGGGGCATTCACCCCTCCACTTT.

CDR3: CASMGGSGNTIYF. DNA of the CDR3: TGTGCCAGCATGGGGGGGTCTGGAAACACCATATATTTT. The genes are TRBV6-5 and TRBJ1-3; tentatively, D is TRBD1 (5 bases). Trimming took off 7 bases at V and 1 base at J, with 8 bases between the two ends. The germline gives CDR1 MNHEY, CDR2 SVGAGI. This CDR3 has 13 residues.

This clone appeared once. The chain employs TRBV11-2 and TRBJ2-1; 8 nucleotides agree with TRBD2. Germline trimming cut 5 bases from V and 4 bases from J; bases unmatched to any gene: 7. The CDR3 extends over 15 amino acids. Looked up from germline, CDR1 is SGHAT and CDR2 is FQNNGV. CDR3 sequence (DNA): TGTGCCAGCAGCCCCGGGACTAGACGGTACAATGAGCAGTTCTTC. Protein product: CASSPGTRRYNEQFF.

In nucleotides, the CDR3 is TGTGCCAGCACCTATGGACAAATGGGTGGCTACACCTTC. It yields the protein CASTYGQMGGYTF. The rearrangement joins TRBV6-5 to TRBJ1-2; possibly TRBD1 for D (5 bases). The germline CDR1 and CDR2 sequences are MNHEY and SVGAGI. The V end was cut by 7 bases, the J end by 7 bases, with 16 bases between. The CDR3 contains 13 residues.

The gene calls are TRBV5-1 and TRBJ1-2; D is ambiguous. The CDR3 is made up of 17 amino acids. Trimming removed 0 bases from V and 0 bases from J, with 15 bases in between. Germline V gene lookup returns CDR1 SGHRS and CDR2 YFSETQ. The CDR3 DNA is TGCGCCAGCAGCTTGGTGGCCGGCGACTCATCTAACTATGGCTACACCTTC. It translates to CASSLVAGDSSNYGYTF.

V usage is TRBV12-3 or TRBV12-4 and J usage is TRBJ1-4; perhaps TRBD1 as D (5 bases). CDR3 length equals 12 residues. Between the trimmed V and J ends, which lost 6 bases and 7 bases, there was a span of 9 bases. CDR3 DNA sequence: TGTGCCAGCAGCCCAGGGTTTGAAAAACTGTTTTTT. It is translated as CASSPGFEKLFF.

CDR3 bases: TGTGCCAGTAGTATGGGTAGCGGGAGAGATACGCAGTATTTT. Its protein is CASSMGSGRDTQYF. This chain links TRBV19 with TRBJ2-3; 9 bases align to TRBD2. The CDR3 contains 14 residues. The germline CDR1 and CDR2 sequences are LNHDA and SQIVND (reference sequence). Losses at the gene ends were 3 bases for V and 5 bases for J; bases not matched to a gene: 3.

The chain recombines TRBV6-5 with TRBJ2-4, with D perhaps matching TRBD1 (6 bases). The CDR3 has 16 residues. Germline V gene lookup returns CDR1 MNHEY and CDR2 SVGAGI. V was pared by 0 bases and J by 4 bases, with 13 bases between. CDR3 sequence reads: CASSYSGTSKKNIQYF. The CDR3 DNA reads as TGTGCCAGCAGTTACTCCGGGACAAGCAAAAAAAACATTCAGTACTTC.

The rearrangement uses TRBV6-5 and TRBJ2-7, with 8 bases matching TRBD2. Germline V gene sequence: CDR1 MNHEY, CDR2 SVGAGI. CDR3 size: 15 residues. J lost 7 bases, V lost 2 bases, and 10 bases had no gene match. The CDR3 sequence is CASSYASPGGNEQYF. CDR3 nucleotides: TGTGCCAGCAGTTACGCGAGTCCGGGGGGGAATGAGCAGTACTTC.

The chain links TRBV10-1 to TRBJ2-3; 8 bases match TRBD2. The junction had 2 bases not matched to a gene; V was cut back by 3 bases and J by 0 bases. CDR3 length: 15 residues. Germline-derived CDR1 and CDR2 are WNHNN and SYGVQD (reference sequence). The CDR3 sequence: CASSDTGGSTDTQYF. The CDR3 bases are TGCGCCAGCAGTGATACGGGGGGGAGCACAGATACGCAGTATTTT.

The genes are TRBV10-3 and TRBJ1-1; 10 nucleotides line up with TRBD1. Trimming took 0 bases from V and 11 from J; bases not matched to a gene: 9. The germline gives CDR1 ENHRY, CDR2 SYGVKD. The CDR3 runs 15 residues. The CDR3 coding sequence is TGTGCCATCAGTGAGTCGTCCGGACAGGGGGGTTTGGCTTTCTTT. Encoded protein: CAISESSGQGGLAFF.

The chain employs TRBV10-3 and TRBJ2-7; 9 nucleotides align to TRBD2. The CDR3 sequence is 14 residues long. The V and J ends lost 2 bases and 2 bases, in that order; junction bases with no gene match: 1. CDR1 and CDR2 from the germline V gene are ENHRY and SYGVKD. The chain's CDR3 is CAISEGGGAYEQYF. CDR3 DNA: TGTGCCATCAGTGAGGGCGGGGGGGCCTACGAGCAGTACTTC.

The J gene is TRBJ1-1, the V gene TRBV7-8; the D gene is possibly TRBD1 (6 bases). Germline lookup yields CDR1 SGHVS and CDR2 FQNEAQ. The V end lost 6 bases, the J end lost 11 bases, and 16 bases lay between the germline ends. CDR3 length: 12 amino acids. The CDR3 is CASSPGLRGAFF. The CDR3 bases are TGTGCCAGCAGTCCAGGGTTAAGGGGGGCTTTCTTT.

This chain joins TRBV7-2 and TRBJ1-1, with a weak D call TRBD1 (6 bases). V was trimmed by 5 bases and J by 6 bases, leaving 10 bases between them. The germline gives CDR1 SGHTA, CDR2 FQGNSA. The CDR3 covers 12 residues. The CDR3 protein is CASSPGGAEAFF. Here the CDR3 DNA reads TGTGCCAGCAGCCCGGGGGGCGCTGAAGCTTTCTTT.

This clone was seen more than once but under ten times. This chain connects TRBV7-9 to TRBJ1-1, with TRBD1 as a possible D gene (5 bases). Trimming took 1 base from V and 4 from J, leaving 10 bases between them. CDR1 is SEHNR and CDR2 is FQNEAQ in the germline V gene (reference sequence). There are 14 residues in the CDR3. CDR3 residues: CASSLVGLGTEAFF. The CDR3 DNA sequence: TGTGCCAGCAGCTTAGTGGGGCTCGGCACTGAAGCTTTCTTT.

This rearrangement joins TRBV28 to TRBJ2-1; a possible D gene is TRBD2 (5 bases). V was shortened by 7 bases and J by 4 bases, with 14 bases between the two germline ends. The germline CDR1 and CDR2 sequences are MDHEN and SYDVKM. This CDR3 comprises 14 residues. This CDR3 is CASMRALAYNEQFF. The CDR3 nucleotides are TGTGCCAGCATGAGGGCTTTAGCTTACAATGAGCAGTTCTTC.

The rearrangement joins TRBV7-2 to TRBJ2-1; 11 nucleotides match TRBD2. The germline V gene has CDR1 SGHTA and CDR2 FQGNSA. V was clipped by 0 bases and J by 5 bases; unmatched bases: 6. CDR3 length: 17 residues. CDR3 loop: CASSLATRLAGHNEQFF. CDR3 coding DNA: TGTGCCAGCAGCTTAGCCACACGACTAGCGGGGCACAATGAGCAGTTCTTC.

This clone was observed a handful of times. The rearrangement uses TRBV2 and TRBJ1-1; the D is unclear. Germline CDR1 reads SNHLY; CDR2 reads FYNNEI. The CDR3 is 14 amino acids. V lost 4 bases and J 0 bases, leaving 9 bases between the germline ends. The chain's CDR3 is CASSAQIMNTEAFF. CDR3 DNA sequence: TGTGCCAGCAGTGCACAGATAATGAACACTGAAGCTTTCTTT.

About this clone: The sample contains more than one DNA sequence encoding this CDR3. The chain couples TRBV6-5 to TRBJ1-5, with 7 bases lining up with TRBD1. The CDR3 is 13 amino acids. Trimming removed 5 bases from V and 4 bases from J; junction bases left unmatched: 2. The germline V gene encodes CDR1 MNHEY and CDR2 SVGAGI. The CDR3 DNA is TGTGCCAGCAGTCCGGACAGGAATCAGCCCCAGCATTTT. The encoded protein is CASSPDRNQPQHF.

V is TRBV30 and J is TRBJ1-1; D remains ambiguous. V lost 2 bases and J 1 base, leaving 8 bases between the germline ends. The CDR3 has 13 residues. The germline gives CDR1 GTSNPN, CDR2 SVGIG (reference sequence). CDR3 loop: CAWSIGRNTEAFF. DNA of the CDR3: TGTGCCTGGAGTATAGGGAGGAACACTGAAGCTTTCTTT.

The V gene is TRBV7-8, the J gene TRBJ1-4; 8 bases line up with TRBD1. J gave up 0 bases and V 1 base, and 10 bases lay outside the gene matches. CDR3 size: 19 residues. CDR1 and CDR2 from the germline V gene are SGHVS and FQNEAQ. CDR3 region: CASSLGGRGTGATNEKLFF. CDR3 DNA: TGTGCCAGCAGCTTAGGGGGAAGAGGGACAGGTGCAACTAATGAAAAACTGTTTTTT.

The gene calls are TRBV6-2 or TRBV6-3 and TRBJ2-7; 8 nucleotides agree with TRBD2. Losses at the gene ends were 2 bases for V and 7 bases for J; bases not matched to a gene: 16. The V gene's germline CDR1 is MNHEY and CDR2 SVGEGT. There are 17 residues in the CDR3. DNA of the CDR3: TGTGCCAGCAGTTACCCCCCCGGCGGGGGGTACCAGGGTGAGCAGTACTTC. Residues: CASSYPPGGGYQGEQYF.

This chain uses TRBV25-1 with TRBJ1-1; D is possibly TRBD1 (5 bases). V lost 2 bases and J lost 0, with 10 bases in between. CDR1 is MGHDK and CDR2 is SYGVNS in the germline V gene. This CDR3 has 15 amino acids. Here the CDR3 reads CASSEPGTMNTEAFF. The CDR3 DNA follows: TGTGCCAGCAGTGAACCTGGGACTATGAACACTGAAGCTTTCTTT.

The chain is built from TRBV3-1 (or the pseudogene TRBV3-2) and TRBJ2-7; 7 bases map to TRBD2. Trimming took 1 base from V and 6 from J; bases not matched to a gene: 3. Germline V gives CDR1 LGHDT, CDR2 YNNKEL (reference sequence). This CDR3 has 13 residues. This CDR3 reads CASSQAPGGEQYF. DNA of the CDR3: TGTGCCAGCAGCCAAGCTCCGGGAGGCGAGCAGTACTTC.

This clone was observed a single time. The rearrangement uses TRBV5-1 and TRBJ1-2; no clear D. The CDR3 length is 14 residues. Germline loops: CDR1 SGHRS, CDR2 YFSETQ. V was clipped by 1 base and J by 4 bases, with 11 bases between them. The CDR3: CASSLRMQAYGYTF. In DNA form, the CDR3 reads TGCGCCAGCAGCTTGAGGATGCAGGCCTATGGCTACACCTTC.

The CDR3 DNA follows: TGTGCCAGCAGCTTAGTTGGACAAAGCACAGATACGCAGTATTTT. The encoded protein is CASSLVGQSTDTQYF. The rearrangement links TRBV11-2 to TRBJ2-3; D is perhaps TRBD1 (5 bases). CDR3 length: 15 residues. In germline, CDR1 is SGHAT, CDR2 FQNNGV. V was clipped by 1 base and J by 0 bases, with 8 bases between them.

This chain connects TRBV6-5 to TRBJ2-7; 9 nucleotides line up with TRBD2. The CDR3 length is 14 residues. CDR1 and CDR2 (germline): MNHEY, SVGAGI. V lost 7 bases, J lost 1 base, and 5 bases stayed unmatched. The CDR3 reads CASTKRGASYEQYF. The CDR3 nucleotides are TGTGCCAGCACCAAGCGGGGGGCGTCCTACGAGCAGTACTTC.